These 21 T cell receptor beta chains were sequenced from one sample in a study of blood T cell repertoires in COVID-19. This table comes from immunoSEQ multiplex PCR, and its TCRdb copy is limited to in-frame clones, with some not included. This table holds roughly 71,000 clones, around 86% found once. Sequencing input: peripheral blood. The receptors come from a man aged 25-40 years with acute or convalescent COVID-19.

The chain carries TRBV6-5 and TRBJ1-6; tentatively, D is TRBD1 (5 bases). Germline CDR1 reads MNHEY; CDR2 reads SVGAGI. This CDR3 is built from 15 residues. Trimming left V 2 bases short and J 6 bases short, with 11 bases between. CDR3 sequence: CASSYQQEINSPLHF. CDR3 bases: TGTGCCAGCAGTTACCAACAGGAGATTAATTCACCCCTCCACTTT.

The chain employs TRBV6-1 and TRBJ2-3; possible D gene TRBD2, 5 bases. This CDR3 region has 14 residues. V was clipped by 0 bases and J by 5 bases, with 9 bases between them. CDR1 is MNHNS and CDR2 is SASEGT in the germline V gene. CDR3 region: CASSEALGRDTQYF. CDR3 coding DNA: TGTGCCAGCAGTGAAGCGCTGGGGAGAGATACGCAGTATTTT.

The table lists this clone with a few counts. The V call is TRBV4-3, the J call TRBJ1-1; 8 nucleotides match TRBD1. V lost 4 bases to trimming and J lost 1 base; unmatched junction nucleotides: 17. Germline-derived CDR1 and CDR2 are LGHNA and YSLEER. The CDR3 is 19 residues long. The CDR3 coding sequence is TGCGCCAGCAGCCTAAGGCTTTCGGTAGACAGGGGTTGGAACACTGAAGCTTTCTTT. Translation: CASSLRLSVDRGWNTEAFF.

This clone was counted a few times. The genes are TRBV6-5 and TRBJ2-7; 7 bases align to TRBD1. V shed 5 bases, J shed 2 bases, and the junction held 6 bases outside the gene matches. Germline CDR1 MNHEY, CDR2 SVGAGI. CDR3 length: 14 residues. CDR3 nucleotide sequence: TGTGCCAGCAGTAAGGGACAGTCAACCTACGAGCAGTACTTC. Its translation: CASSKGQSTYEQYF.

This clone was observed a single time. The chain uses TRBV19 and TRBJ1-4; maybe TRBD1 (6 bases). Germline V gene lookup returns CDR1 LNHDA and CDR2 SQIVND (reference sequence). The CDR3 covers 14 residues. Trimming left V 7 bases short and J 7 bases short, with 16 bases between. The CDR3 DNA is TGTGCCAGTAAAACAGGGCCGGGCCGTGAAAAACTGTTTTTT. This translates into CASKTGPGREKLFF.

V usage is TRBV18 and J usage is TRBJ2-7; D not certain. V was cut by 3 bases and J by 0 bases, with 9 bases left in between. CDR3 length: 14 amino acids. Germline CDR1 and CDR2: KGHSH and LQKENI. The CDR3 bases are TGTGCCAGCTCACCGAACGGTGACTCCTACGAGCAGTACGTC. Encoded protein: CASSPNGDSYEQYV.

The gene calls are TRBV28 and TRBJ1-5; no clear D. Germline V gene data show CDR1 as MDHEN and CDR2 as SYDVKM. V lost 1 base, J lost 4 bases, and 11 bases lay in between. The CDR3 is made up of 15 amino acids. CDR3 nucleotides: TGTGCCAGCAGTTTATCGGCGTTCGGGAATCAGCCCCAGCATTTT. Amino acids: CASSLSAFGNQPQHF.

V is TRBV6-1 and J is TRBJ2-5, with D maybe TRBD1 (6 bases). In germline, CDR1 is MNHNS, CDR2 SASEGT. The CDR3 extends over 15 amino acids. Trimming took 0 bases from V and 7 from J, leaving 15 bases between them. DNA of the CDR3: TGTGCCAGCAGTGAAGCATTCGGACAGTCGGGGACCCAGTACTTC. It encodes CASSEAFGQSGTQYF.

This chain joins TRBV27 and TRBJ2-7, with 11 nucleotides matching TRBD2. The CDR3 is made up of 15 amino acids. CDR1 MNHEY and CDR2 SMNVEV come from the germline V gene (reference sequence). J was trimmed by 7 bases and V by 6 bases; bases with no gene match: 11. CDR3 DNA: TGTGCCAGCAGACCCCCGGGACTAGCGGCGAGGGAGCAGTACTTC. It encodes CASRPPGLAAREQYF.

The chain joins TRBV3-1 (or the pseudogene TRBV3-2) to TRBJ2-1, with 10 bases matching TRBD2. From germline, CDR1 is LGHDT and CDR2 YNNKEL (reference sequence). Losses at the gene ends were 0 bases for V and 4 bases for J; bases not matched to a gene: 6. The CDR3 is made up of 17 amino acids. Written as DNA, the CDR3 is TGTGCCAGCAGCCAAGATCTGGTAGCGGGGGGATACAATGAGCAGTTCTTC. It is translated as CASSQDLVAGGYNEQFF.

This clone was seen a few times. The chain employs TRBV27 and TRBJ2-1, with D possibly being TRBD2 (6 bases). CDR1 MNHEY and CDR2 SMNVEV come from the germline V gene (reference sequence). The ends were cut back, 4 bases at V and 0 bases at J, with 7 bases in the middle. This CDR3 has 14 residues. This CDR3 is CASSWGDSYNEQFF. CDR3 sequence (DNA): TGTGCCAGCAGTTGGGGGGACTCCTACAATGAGCAGTTCTTC.

In regard to this clone: The identical CDR3 is also encoded by other nucleotide sequences in the sample. The CDR3 here is CASSEGRYQPQHF. The CDR3 DNA follows: TGTGCCAGCAGTGAAGGGAGGTATCAGCCCCAGCATTTT. The chain employs TRBV2 and TRBJ1-5; D is undetermined. Trimming shortened V by 1 base and J by 5 bases, and 6 bases separated the two germline ends. Germline V gene sequence: CDR1 SNHLY, CDR2 FYNNEI. The CDR3 is 13 amino acids. Full variable domain (remainder filled in from reference TRBV2 and TRBJ1-5): EPEVTQTPSHQVTQMGQEVILRCVPISNHLYFYWYRQILGQKVEFLVSFYNNEISEKSEIFDDQFSVERPDGSNFTLKIRSTKLEDSAMYFCASSEGRYQPQHFGDGTRLSIL.

This clone is a singleton in its sample. The V call is TRBV27, the J call TRBJ1-1; TRBD1 aligns across 7 bases. There are 18 residues in the CDR3. V was pared by 3 bases and J by 8 bases, with 21 bases of the junction left unmatched. Per germline, CDR1 MNHEY and CDR2 SMNVEV (reference sequence). In nucleotides, the CDR3 is TGTGCCAGCAGTTTCCTAACAGGGGCCATAGGTAGGGGGTCCGAAGCTTTCTTT. As protein: CASSFLTGAIGRGSEAFF.

DNA of the CDR3: TGTGCCAGCAGTTACCGGACAGGGGGCAATGAGCAGTTCTTC. Its translation: CASSYRTGGNEQFF. The chain uses TRBV6-5 and TRBJ2-1; 10 bases are a match to TRBD1. CDR1 is MNHEY and CDR2 is SVGAGI in the germline V gene. The CDR3 consists of 14 residues. The V gene end was trimmed by 2 bases and the J gene end by 6 bases; junction bases not matched to a gene: 1.

In the case of this clone: Other DNA sequences in this specimen translate into the identical CDR3. V and J are TRBV7-8 and TRBJ2-3, with 7 bases aligning to TRBD1. Germline CDR1 and CDR2: SGHVS and FQNEAQ. The CDR3 covers 16 residues. The junction had 4 bases not matched to a gene; V was cut back by 1 base and J by 0 bases. CDR3 in DNA: TGTGCCAGCAGCTTAGTGACAGGGTCTAGCACAGATACGCAGTATTTT. Protein: CASSLVTGSSTDTQYF.

The V call is TRBV18, the J call TRBJ1-5, with TRBD1 identical over 11 bases. Germline V gene lookup returns CDR1 KGHSH and CDR2 LQKENI. V was clipped by 4 bases and J by 6 bases; unmatched bases: 8. This CDR3 comprises 16 residues. CDR3 sequence reads: CASSRTRDRGTQPQHF. For the CDR3, the DNA is TGTGCCAGCTCACGGACCCGGGACAGGGGGACTCAGCCCCAGCATTTT.

This rearrangement joins TRBV7-6 to TRBJ1-1, with 11 bases aligning to TRBD1. The ends lost 3 bases at V and 11 bases at J; junction bases unmatched: 5. Germline-derived CDR1 and CDR2 are SGHVS and FNYEAQ. This CDR3 spans 13 amino acids. The CDR3: CASSFRDRGIAFF. The CDR3 nucleotides read TGTGCCAGCAGCTTCCGGGACAGGGGGATTGCTTTCTTT.

The J gene is TRBJ1-4, the V gene TRBV2; no clear D. The germline gives CDR1 SNHLY, CDR2 FYNNEI. This CDR3 contains 14 residues. The V gene lost 8 bases and the J gene lost 6 bases, with 16 bases spanning the gap. The CDR3 loop reads CASYGERGDEKLFF. The CDR3 bases are TGTGCCAGCTATGGGGAACGCGGGGATGAAAAACTGTTTTTT. The full variable domain, completed using reference TRBV2 and TRBJ1-4, is EPEVTQTPSHQVTQMGQEVILRCVPISNHLYFYWYRQILGQKVEFLVSFYNNEISEKSEIFDDQFSVERPDGSNFTLKIRSTKLEDSAMYFCASYGERGDEKLFFGSGTQLSVL.

J is TRBJ2-1 and V is TRBV27, with 13 bases lining up with TRBD2. Germline V lookup: CDR1 MNHEY, CDR2 SMNVEV (reference sequence). The CDR3 runs to 14 residues. The J segment lost 7 bases and the V segment lost 3 bases, leaving 0 bases of the junction unmatched. The CDR3: CASSLGLAGNEQFF. The CDR3 region has the DNA TGTGCCAGCAGTTTGGGACTAGCGGGGAATGAGCAGTTCTTC.

This clone was seen a single time. The chain is built from TRBV7-2 and TRBJ2-3, with D tentatively TRBD1 (5 bases). The CDR3 spans 15 residues. V was clipped by 2 bases and J by 6 bases, with 15 bases between them. Germline values: CDR1 SGHTA, CDR2 FQGNSA. CDR3: CASSLQAGYGDTQYF. For the CDR3, the DNA is TGTGCCAGCAGCTTACAGGCAGGGTATGGGGATACGCAGTATTTT.

The chain uses TRBV5-6 and TRBJ1-2, with TRBD1 identical over 9 bases. The CDR3 contains 16 residues. From germline, CDR1 is SGHDT and CDR2 YYEEEE. Unmatched junction bases numbered 10, after V lost 2 bases and J lost 5 bases. Here the CDR3 reads CASSFFTGGADYGYTF. The CDR3 DNA reads TGTGCCAGCAGCTTCTTCACAGGGGGCGCCGATTATGGCTACACCTTC.